The T cell receptor (beta chain) under discussion was sequenced for a study of molecular identifiers for immune sequencing clone quantification. Regarding the study as a whole: One million naive cells reportedly did not prevent detection of spiked Jurkat TCR RNA from one cell.

Listed TCR primers, together with previously described methods, were used for the bulk TCR libraries. TCRdb processed the PCR reads anew with MiXCR; each CDR3 protein has one entry. The profile covers 60,000 to 65,000 distinct CDR3 sequences, with around 19% appearing a single time and approximately 1.5% taken by the ten largest. This clonotype was recorded many times. Its antigen remains unknown. V gave up 0 bases and J gave up 6 bases, with 13 bases separating them. Germline lookup yields CDR1 MNHEY and CDR2 SMNVEV (reference sequence). The CDR3 is 15 amino acids. The receptor was derived from a human donor in good health. Some libraries in this study had Jurkat cell RNA spiked in. The sequenced material came from naive CD8+ T cells from blood, with Jurkat cell RNA spiked in. Specified subset: FACS-sorted CD8+CD4-CCR7+CD45RA+ naive T cells. The rearrangement joins TRBV27 to TRBJ2-3; D uncertain. CDR3 nucleotides: TGTGCCAGCAGTTTATCTGGACCAGACGAGGATACGCAGTATTTT. Translating it yields CASSLSGPDEDTQYF.